Below are 14 T cell receptor beta chains sequenced from a single sample in a study of cytomegalovirus exposure and HLA in healthy donors. PCR employed 60 Vbeta and 13 Jbeta primers. Profiling relied on immunoSEQ multiplex PCR, and the TCRdb table lists in-frame clones only, not all of them. The sample yields some 170,000 clones, around 76% seen once. The specimen was PBMCs. These receptors came from a girl under 18 in good health and CMV-seropositive.

This clone was observed a single time. The V call is TRBV21-1, the J call TRBJ1-4. TRBV21-1 counts as a pseudogene. This CDR3 contains 13 residues. CDR3 residues: CASSPASSEKLFF. As DNA, the CDR3 is TGTGCCAGCTCGCCAGCTTCTAGTGAAAAACTGTTTTTT.

The V gene is TRBV15, the J gene TRBJ2-7; 11 nucleotides match TRBD1. The CDR3 is 14 residues long. Germline V gene data show CDR1 as LNHNV and CDR2 as YYDKDF (reference sequence). J was trimmed by 7 bases and V by 3 bases; bases with no gene match: 5. CDR3 sequence reads: CATSRDRGLNEQYF. The CDR3 DNA reads TGTGCCACCAGCAGGGACAGGGGGCTCAATGAGCAGTACTTC.

V usage is TRBV5-6 and J usage is TRBJ2-1; tentative D call: TRBD1 (5 bases). CDR3 length equals 16 residues. V lost 5 bases and J lost 0, with 15 bases in between. Germline V CDR1 and CDR2: SGHDT, YYEEEE. The DNA of the CDR3 is TGTGCCAGCAGGGACGAAGCTAGGGGCTCCTACAATGAGCAGTTCTTC. Protein product: CASRDEARGSYNEQFF.

This chain connects TRBV6-6 to TRBJ2-2; tentatively, D is TRBD2 (6 bases). With 6 bases removed from V and 0 bases from J, the gap between germline ends came to 14 bases. The germline V gene has CDR1 MNHNY and CDR2 SVGAGI (reference sequence). The CDR3 contains 16 residues. Here the CDR3 DNA reads TGTGCCAGCAGAGATCTAGCGATCACGAACACCGGGGAGCTGTTTTTT. It is translated as CASRDLAITNTGELFF.

The table lists this clone with a count of one. The V call is TRBV18, the J call TRBJ2-1; TRBD2 agrees at 7 bases. The CDR3 length is 15 residues. V trimming: 3 bases; J trimming: 6 bases; junction bases outside the gene matches: 8. Germline CDR1 is KGHSH and CDR2 is LQKENI. CDR3 nucleotide sequence: TGTGCCAGCTCACCTGCTAGCGGAACCCTCAATGAGCAGTTCTTC. Its protein is CASSPASGTLNEQFF.

The V call is TRBV9, the J call TRBJ1-2; D gene ambiguous. The CDR3 length is 17 residues. The germline CDR1 and CDR2 sequences are SGDLS and YYNGEE. V lost 0 bases, J lost 5 bases, and 20 bases lay in between. The DNA of the CDR3 is TGTGCCAGCAGCGTAGTAGGTACGGCCGGGTTAGAGTATGGCTACACCTTC. It translates to CASSVVGTAGLEYGYTF.

This sequence joins TRBV9 and TRBJ1-5; D may be TRBD1 (5 bases). V lost 3 bases and J lost 1, with 14 bases in between. CDR3 length equals 16 residues. Germline V gene data show CDR1 as SGDLS and CDR2 as YYNGEE. CDR3 in DNA: TGTGCCAGCAGCGCCGACGGACAATTCAGCAATCAGCCCCAGCATTTT. Translated, it gives CASSADGQFSNQPQHF.

The genes are TRBV7-6 and TRBJ2-7; 8 bases are a match to TRBD2. The CDR3 covers 15 residues. Trimming took 2 bases from V and 0 from J; bases not matched to a gene: 3. CDR1 SGHVS and CDR2 FNYEAQ come from the germline V gene. DNA of the CDR3: TGTGCCAGCAGCTTACGGGCGGGGGGCTCCTACGAGCAGTACTTC. This encodes CASSLRAGGSYEQYF.

The chain is built from TRBV28 and TRBJ2-7, with 7 nucleotides matching TRBD2. The germline V gene has CDR1 MDHEN and CDR2 SYDVKM. The V and J ends lost 9 bases and 1 base, in that order; junction bases with no gene match: 9. The CDR3 contains 14 residues. The CDR3 bases are TGTGCCAGTCAGTCTAGCGGCCTATCCTACGAGCAGTACTTC. The encoded protein is CASQSSGLSYEQYF.

This rearrangement joins TRBV30 to TRBJ2-3; D gene uncertain. CDR1 is GTSNPN, CDR2 SVGIG, per germline (reference sequence). V was pared by 5 bases and J by 3 bases, with 9 bases between. The CDR3 totals 12 residues. The chain's CDR3 is CAWGRQTDTQYF. CDR3 coding DNA: TGTGCCTGGGGCAGGCAGACAGATACGCAGTATTTT.

The rearrangement uses TRBV5-1 and TRBJ2-1; 7 positions match TRBD1. The CDR3 length is 17 residues. V shed 3 bases, J shed 8 bases, and the junction held 17 bases outside the gene matches. CDR1 and CDR2 (germline): SGHRS, YFSETQ. For the CDR3, the DNA is TGCGCCAGCAGCTACGAAGGGGCACTAGAGGGGGCGGATGAGCAGTTCTTC. The encoded protein is CASSYEGALEGADEQFF.

The chain employs TRBV18 and TRBJ1-2; D uncertain. This CDR3 comprises 11 residues. The germline gives CDR1 KGHSH, CDR2 LQKENI. Trimming pared 4 bases from V and 8 bases from J, leaving 8 bases between. CDR3 amino acids: CASSRESGYTF. CDR3 nucleotide sequence: TGTGCCAGCTCACGAGAGTCGGGCTACACCTTC. Full variable domain (remainder filled in from reference TRBV18 and TRBJ1-2): NAGVMQNPRHLVRRRGQEARLRCSPMKGHSHVYWYRQLPEEGLKFMVYLQKENIIDESGMPKERFSAEFPKEGPSILRIQQVVRGDSAAYFCASSRESGYTFGSGTRLTVV.

The rearrangement links TRBV29-1 to TRBJ1-1; no clear D. CDR1 and CDR2 (germline): SQVTM, ANQGSEA. The CDR3 is 11 residues long. Trimming shortened V by 5 bases and J by 0 bases, and 4 bases separated the two germline ends. CDR3 in amino acids: CSVLMNTEAFF. CDR3 nucleotide sequence: TGCAGCGTTCTTATGAACACTGAAGCTTTCTTT.

This chain joins TRBV7-2 and TRBJ1-4, with TRBD1 as a possible D gene (5 bases). CDR1 SGHTA and CDR2 FQGNSA come from the germline V gene. V dropped 5 bases and J dropped 11 bases, with 15 bases sitting between them. The CDR3 extends over 13 amino acids. CDR3: CASSPTSKGKLFF. Here the CDR3 DNA reads TGTGCCAGCAGCCCCACGAGTAAGGGGAAACTGTTTTTT.